The sequence of this TCR beta chain was determined in a study of technical replicates of blood from a handful of donors. The sample holds one count of this clone. This CDR3 has 12 residues. In germline, CDR1 is SEHNR, CDR2 FQNEAQ (reference sequence). V gave up 4 bases and J gave up 4 bases, with 7 bases separating them. Generated by immunoSEQ multiplex PCR, the TCRdb table keeps only in-frame clones and is missing some. The table has fewer than 95,000 clones, approximately 94% seen once; the top ten hold 0.25%. The receptor was isolated from a human donor in good health. J is TRBJ2-5 and V is TRBV7-9, with no clear D. Sequencing was done on a sample of T cells isolated from PBMCs. The CDR3 reads CASSSFLETQYF. The CDR3, as DNA: TGTGCCAGCAGCTCGTTCTTAGAGACCCAGTACTTC.